The present TCR beta chain was sequenced within a study of T cells in Graves' hyperthyroidism and ophthalmopathy. The study, taken as a whole, reports: Most clonotypes expanded in the thyroid (above 0.001) were also present in blood.

RNA transcripts provided the source from which TCR beta CDR3 regions were amplified. First-round RT-PCR targeting the TCR CDR3 was performed with the HTBI primer set. One entry per CDR3 protein, called by TCRdb with MiXCR from the multiplex PCR reads. The sample yields over 550,000 distinct CDR3 sequences, roughly a sixth seen once. CDR1 is SGHTA, CDR2 FQGNSA, per germline. Deletions cut 6 bases from V and 7 bases from J, with 16 bases between. CDR3 length: 13 residues. This clonotype was seen at least ten times. The antigen remains unidentified. Patients were aged 18 to 65, had disease duration under 2 months, and had newly diagnosed hyperthyroidism.

The chain combines TRBV7-2 with TRBJ2-7; unclear D gene. Sequences were obtained from blood. This receptor was taken from a woman younger than 35 with Graves' hyperthyroidism. The CDR3 sequence is CASSFGPDREQYF. CDR3 nucleotide sequence: TGTGCCAGCAGTTTCGGACCAGATAGAGAGCAGTACTTC.